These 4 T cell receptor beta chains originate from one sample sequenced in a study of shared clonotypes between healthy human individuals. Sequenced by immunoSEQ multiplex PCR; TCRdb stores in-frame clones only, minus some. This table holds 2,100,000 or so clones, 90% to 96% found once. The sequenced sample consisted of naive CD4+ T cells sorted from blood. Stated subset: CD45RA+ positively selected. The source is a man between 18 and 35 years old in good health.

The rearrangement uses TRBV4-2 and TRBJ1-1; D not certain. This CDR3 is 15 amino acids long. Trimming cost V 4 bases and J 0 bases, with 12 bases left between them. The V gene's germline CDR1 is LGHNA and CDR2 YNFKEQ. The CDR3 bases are TGTGCCAGCAGCCCCGGACGGTGGATGAACACTGAAGCTTTCTTT. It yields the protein CASSPGRWMNTEAFF.

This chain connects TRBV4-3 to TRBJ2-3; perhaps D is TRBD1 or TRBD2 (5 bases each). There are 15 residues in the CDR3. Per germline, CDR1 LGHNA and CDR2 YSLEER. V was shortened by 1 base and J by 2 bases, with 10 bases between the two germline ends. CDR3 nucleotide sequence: TGCGCCAGCAGCCAAGCTTGGGGGAACACAGATACGCAGTATTTT. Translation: CASSQAWGNTDTQYF.

The CDR3 region is CASSFRGMGETQYF. The CDR3 DNA follows: TGTGCCAGCAGCTTCAGGGGAATGGGGGAGACCCAGTACTTC. The genes are TRBV5-6 and TRBJ2-5; tentatively, D is TRBD1 (6 bases). The CDR3 spans 14 residues. CDR1 is SGHDT, CDR2 YYEEEE, per germline. Trimming removed 2 bases at V and 5 bases at J, with 13 bases between. Together with reference TRBV5-6 and TRBJ2-5, the CDR3 gives the full variable domain: DAGVTQSPTHLIKTRGQQVTLRCSPKSGHDTVSWYQQALGQGPQFIFQYYEEEERQRGNFPDRFSGHQFPNYSSELNVNALLLGDSALYLCASSFRGMGETQYFGPGTRLLVL.

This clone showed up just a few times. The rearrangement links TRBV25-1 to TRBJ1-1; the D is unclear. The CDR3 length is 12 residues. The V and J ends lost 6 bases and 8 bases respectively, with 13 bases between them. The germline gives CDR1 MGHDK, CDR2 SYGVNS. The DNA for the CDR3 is TGTGCCAGCAGGGAGGGTGGGAGAGAAGCTTTCTTT. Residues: CASREGGREAFF.